A selection of T cell receptor beta chains follows, all from one sample in a study of cytomegalovirus exposure and HLA in healthy donors. Clones were read by immunoSEQ multiplex PCR, and TCRdb kept only the in-frame ones, dropping some. The sample is made up of around 120,000 clones, and the top ten hold 0.55% to 0.6% of it. The sample comprised PBMCs. These receptor sequences come from a man between 50 and 59 years old in good health and CMV-seronegative. CDR3s include the opening cysteine and the closing phenylalanine or tryptophan. D genes are given only for firm matches.

.,TRBV7-2,TRBJ1-1,TGTGCCAGCAGCTCAAGGGGGGGGGATGGTGAAGCTTTCTTT,CASSSRGGDGEAFF
TRBD1,TRBV4-3,TRBJ1-6,TGCGCCAGCAGCCAAGATTCCGGGACAGGTCTTTACTCACCCCTCCACTTT,CASSQDSGTGLYSPLHF
.,TRBV4-1,TRBJ1-1,TGCGCCAGCAGGCGACAGGCGGGAGTCACTGAAGCTTTCTTT,CASRRQAGVTEAFF
.,TRBV7-9,TRBJ1-3,TGTGCCAGCAGCTTAACCCAGGGCCCTGGAAACACCATATATTTT,CASSLTQGPGNTIYF
.,TRBV5-6,TRBJ1-2,TGTGCCAGCAGCTTTTGGGAGCCTAACTATGGCTACACCTTC,CASSFWEPNYGYTF
.,TRBV19,TRBJ2-4,TGTGCCAGTAAAAGGCGGGCAGAGCTAGCCAAAAACATTCAGTACTTC,CASKRRAELAKNIQYF
.,TRBV4-1,TRBJ2-7,TGCGCCAGCAGCCGTGACAGTTCCTACGCCTACGAGCAGTACTTC,CASSRDSSYAYEQYF
TRBD1,TRBV7-9,TRBJ1-1,TGTGCCAGCAGCTTAGGGACAGGGGGCGTCACTGAAGCTTTCTTT,CASSLGTGGVTEAFF
.,TRBV5-1,TRBJ1-5,TGCGCCAGCAGCTTTTCCGGGAATAGCAATCAGCCCCAGCATTTT,CASSFSGNSNQPQHF
TRBD2,TRBV4-3,TRBJ2-7,TGCGCCAGCAGCCAAGGACTAGCGGGGACGCTCTCCTACGAGCAGTACTTC,CASSQGLAGTLSYEQYF
.,TRBV5-1,TRBJ1-1,TGCGCCAGCAGCATCGGAGGGTTTGGGACGGACGCTTTCTTT,CASSIGGFGTDAFF
TRBD2,TRBV10-3,TRBJ2-7,TGTGCCACTAAGCGGGAGTCCTCCTACGAGCAGTACTTC,CATKRESSYEQYF
TRBD1,TRBV2,TRBJ1-5,TGTGCCAGCACTACAGGGACAGATCAGCCCCAGCATTTT,CASTTGTDQPQHF
.,TRBV7-9,TRBJ1-5,TGTGCCAGCAGCTTCGGGTTGGATCAGCCCCAGCATTTT,CASSFGLDQPQHF
TRBD1,TRBV5-5,TRBJ1-2,TGTGCCAGCACTAGTAACAGGGGATCTAACTATGGCTACACCTTC,CASTSNRGSNYGYTF
.,TRBV14,TRBJ2-7,TGTGCCAGCTCTAAGGGGCGCGGGGGCCCCCGGTACGAGCAGTACTTC,CASSKGRGGPRYEQYF
TRBD1,TRBV7-9,TRBJ2-7,TGTGCCAGCAGCAAGCCGGGACAGATCGACGAGCAGTACTTC,CASSKPGQIDEQYF
TRBD1,TRBV19,TRBJ1-4,TGTGCCAGTAGTCCCGAGGGGACAGATCGTTATGAAAAACTGTTTTTT,CASSPEGTDRYEKLFF
.,TRBV6-5,TRBJ2-7,TGTGCCACCCTTAACAAGATGGGCGCCTACGAGCAGTACTTC,CATLNKMGAYEQYF
.,TRBV5-1,TRBJ2-2,TGCGCCAGCAGCTTGGCAGGCGGGGTCAACACCGGGGAGCTGTTTTTT,CASSLAGGVNTGELFF
TRBD2,TRBV7-2,TRBJ2-5,TGTGCCAGCAGCTTCTTTGACTCCCCGGGGGGGGACCAGTACTTC,CASSFFDSPGGDQYF
.,TRBV2,TRBJ1-2,TGTGCCAGCAGTTTGTCAGGCCCAAGCGGTGGCTACACCTTC,CASSLSGPSGGYTF
TRBD1,TRBV27,TRBJ1-2,TGTGCCAGCAAGGGGGCGGTCTATGGCTACACCTTC,CASKGAVYGYTF